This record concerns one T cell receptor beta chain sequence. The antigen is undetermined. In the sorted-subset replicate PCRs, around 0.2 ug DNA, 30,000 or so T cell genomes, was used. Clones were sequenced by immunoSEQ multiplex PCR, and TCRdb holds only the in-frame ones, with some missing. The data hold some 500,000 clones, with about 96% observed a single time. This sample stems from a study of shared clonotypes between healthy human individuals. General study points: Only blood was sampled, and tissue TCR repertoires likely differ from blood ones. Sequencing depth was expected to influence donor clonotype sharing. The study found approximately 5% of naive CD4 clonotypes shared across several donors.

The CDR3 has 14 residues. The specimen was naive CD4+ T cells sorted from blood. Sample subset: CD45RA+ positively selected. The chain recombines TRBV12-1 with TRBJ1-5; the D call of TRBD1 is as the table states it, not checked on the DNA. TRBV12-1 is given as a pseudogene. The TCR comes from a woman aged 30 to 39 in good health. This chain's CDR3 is CASSRKDRDKPQHF. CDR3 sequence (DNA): TGTGCCAGCAGCCGAAAGGACAGGGATAAGCCCCAGCATTTT.